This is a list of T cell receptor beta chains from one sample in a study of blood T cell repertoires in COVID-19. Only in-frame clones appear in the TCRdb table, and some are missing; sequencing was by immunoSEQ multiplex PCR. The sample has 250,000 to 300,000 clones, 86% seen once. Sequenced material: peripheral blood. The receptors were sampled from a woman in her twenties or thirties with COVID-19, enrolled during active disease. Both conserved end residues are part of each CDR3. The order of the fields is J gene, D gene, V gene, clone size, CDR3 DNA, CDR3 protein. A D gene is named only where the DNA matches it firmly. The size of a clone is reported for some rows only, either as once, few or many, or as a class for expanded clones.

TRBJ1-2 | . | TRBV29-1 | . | TGCAGCGTTGATCGCGGAAATGGCTACACCTTC | CSVDRGNGYTF
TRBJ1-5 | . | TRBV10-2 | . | TGCGCCAGCAGTTTCGGGTTCGTTCAGCCCCAGCATTTT | CASSFGFVQPQHF
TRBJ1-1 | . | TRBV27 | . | TGTGCCAGCAGGGGCTCAGGGCTTATGAACACTGAAGCTTTCTTT | CASRGSGLMNTEAFF
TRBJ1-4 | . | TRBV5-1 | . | TGCGCCAGCAGCTCCTATCTCGCGGACATTAATGAAAAACTGTTTTTT | CASSSYLADINEKLFF
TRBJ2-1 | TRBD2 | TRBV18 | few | TGTGCCAGCTCACCGTATCCGGGGGGCTCCTACAATGAGCAGTTCTTC | CASSPYPGGSYNEQFF
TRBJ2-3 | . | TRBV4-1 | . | TGCGCCAGCAGCCTAAAGGGTCCGGGGACGCAGTATTTT | CASSLKGPGTQYF
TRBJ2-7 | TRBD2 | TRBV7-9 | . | TGTGCCAGCAGCTTAAGGCTAGCGGGGGGGTCCTTTACCTACGAGCAGTACTTC | CASSLRLAGGSFTYEQYF
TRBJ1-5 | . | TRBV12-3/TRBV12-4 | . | TGTGCCAGCAGTTTACTGAGCGGAATCCAGCATTTT | CASSLLSGIQHF
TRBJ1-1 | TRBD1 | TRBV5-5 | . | TGTGCCAGCAGCACCGGGACAGGGTTGAACACCGAAGCTTTCTTT | CASSTGTGLNTEAFF
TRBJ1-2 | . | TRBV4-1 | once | TGCGCCAGCAGCCAAGACAGCAACGGGGCTAACTATGGCTACACCTTC | CASSQDSNGANYGYTF